This T cell receptor beta chain came from a study of CD8+ T cells in alopecia areata. Overall study context: Each day, treated patients took oral tofacitinib twice, at 5 to 10 mg per dose.

Extracted RNA was reverse transcribed, and the resulting cDNA served as sequencing template. Measured with immunoSEQ multiplex PCR; TCRdb has only the in-frame clones, and not every one. The sample yields fewer than 250,000 clones, around 66% seen once. Germline CDR1 is SGHRS and CDR2 is YFSETQ. The CDR3 runs to 15 residues. Losses at the gene ends were 5 bases for V and 2 bases for J; bases not matched to a gene: 9. The treatment is: oral pan-JAK inhibitor, 5-10 mg twice daily. Lesional scalp tissue (obtained by punch biopsy) and peripheral blood were collected from alopecia areata patients. General study results and limits: Scalp clonality and expanded CD8+ clones among the top 100 showed significant decreases with tofacitinib. Higher clonality than in normal scalp was seen in lesional scalp, especially alopecia totalis/universalis.

Remarks on this clone: Its specificity is unknown.

This clonotype was obtained from a human donor with alopecia areata. V gene TRBV5-1 combines with J gene TRBJ1-2, with 7 bases lining up with TRBD1. The sample consisted of CD4+ T cells sorted from blood, taken at week 4, from a patient treated with tofacitinib. CDR3 protein: CASSTKTGQNYGYTF. CDR3 DNA: TGCGCCAGCAGTACCAAGACAGGGCAGAACTATGGCTACACCTTC.